One sample yielded the 15 T cell receptor beta chains listed below, sequenced in a study of cytomegalovirus exposure and HLA in healthy donors. PCR was performed using 60 Vbeta and 13 Jbeta primers. This table comes from immunoSEQ multiplex PCR, and its TCRdb copy is limited to in-frame clones, with some not included. Of around 200,000 clones in the sample, 60% to 85% were seen once. The sequencing input was PBMCs. These receptors all come from a man aged 40-55 years in good health and CMV-seronegative.

The chain combines TRBV9 with TRBJ2-3, with D perhaps TRBD2 (6 bases). The germline V and J ends were trimmed by 0 bases and 4 bases, with 12 bases remaining between them. The germline gives CDR1 SGDLS, CDR2 YYNGEE. This CDR3 contains 15 residues. The CDR3 region has the DNA TGTGCCAGCAGCGTAGGGGGGGTGCGGCCAGATACGCAGTATTTT. Its protein product is CASSVGGVRPDTQYF.

In nucleotides, the CDR3 is TGCAGCGTAGACGGGACTAGCGGGTACTCCTACGAGCAGTACTTC. Amino acid sequence: CSVDGTSGYSYEQYF. The chain recombines TRBV29-1 with TRBJ2-7; the match to TRBD2 covers 12 bases. In germline, CDR1 is SQVTM, CDR2 ANQGSEA. The CDR3 is 15 residues long. J was trimmed by 0 bases and V by 6 bases; bases with no gene match: 6.

The chain recombines TRBV5-1 with TRBJ2-1; 10 positions match TRBD2. The V segment lost 2 bases and the J segment 5 bases; nucleotides outside the gene matches: 4. Germline V gene lookup returns CDR1 SGHRS and CDR2 YFSETQ. This CDR3 has 15 residues. CDR3 amino acids: CASSFLAGDHNEQFF. The CDR3 DNA reads TGCGCCAGCAGCTTTCTAGCGGGAGACCACAATGAGCAGTTCTTC. The variable domain in full, with the rest retrieved from reference TRBV5-1 and TRBJ2-1, is KAGVTQTPRYLIKTRGQQVTLSCSPISGHRSVSWYQQTPGQGLQFLFEYFSETQRNKGNFPGRFSGRQFSNSRSEMNVSTLELGDSALYLCASSFLAGDHNEQFFGPGTRLTVL.

The chain couples TRBV6-5 to TRBJ2-1, with D possibly being TRBD2 (5 bases). V shed 6 bases and J shed 8 bases, with 11 bases lying between them. This CDR3 has 12 residues. Looked up from germline, CDR1 is MNHEY and CDR2 is SVGAGI. The chain's CDR3 is CASSPLGDEQFF. In DNA form, the CDR3 reads TGTGCCAGCAGCCCCCTCGGGGATGAGCAGTTCTTC.

The gene calls are TRBV4-3 and TRBJ2-7; D is ambiguous. CDR3 length: 15 amino acids. Germline lookup yields CDR1 LGHNA and CDR2 YSLEER. Trimming cost V 0 bases and J 0 bases, with 9 bases left between them. The CDR3 protein is CASSQDYPGSYEQYF. Here the CDR3 DNA reads TGCGCCAGCAGCCAAGATTACCCCGGCTCCTACGAGCAGTACTTC.

J is TRBJ1-6 and V is TRBV19; TRBD1 agrees at 7 bases. This CDR3 spans 14 amino acids. The V gene end was trimmed by 5 bases and the J gene end by 10 bases; junction bases not matched to a gene: 8. The germline CDR1 and CDR2 sequences are LNHDA and SQIVND (reference sequence). The CDR3 sequence is CASSPETGTSPLHF. The CDR3, as DNA: TGTGCCAGTAGTCCGGAGACAGGGACCTCACCCCTCCACTTT.

This clone came up once. J is TRBJ2-7 and V is TRBV6-1, with 10 bases aligning to TRBD1. The trim removed 7 bases at V and 5 bases at J, leaving 11 bases unmatched. The germline V gene encodes CDR1 MNHNS and CDR2 SASEGT. This CDR3 spans 15 amino acids. CDR3 amino acids: CASTPAGTGVHEQYF. CDR3 sequence (DNA): TGTGCCAGCACCCCCGCCGGGACAGGGGTCCACGAGCAGTACTTC.

This clone was counted only a few times. The chain is built from TRBV19 and TRBJ2-2; the match to TRBD2 covers 7 bases. The CDR3 is 16 residues long. V was pared by 7 bases and J by 8 bases, with 16 bases of the junction left unmatched. The V gene's germline CDR1 is LNHDA and CDR2 SQIVND (reference sequence). Written as DNA, the CDR3 is TGTGCCAGTACCATCCTTAGGGCTAGCGGAATTGGGGAGCTGTTTTTT. Translation: CASTILRASGIGELFF.

The rearrangement uses TRBV18 and TRBJ1-1; D is perhaps TRBD1 (5 bases). Germline V gene sequence: CDR1 KGHSH, CDR2 LQKENI. The V end lost 1 base, the J end lost 5 bases, and 11 bases lay between the germline ends. This CDR3 has 14 residues. In DNA, the CDR3 is TGTGCCAGCTCACCACAAGGGGTCGGGACTGAAGCTTTCTTT. Amino acid sequence: CASSPQGVGTEAFF.

The chain combines TRBV27 with TRBJ1-1; D is uncertain. Germline loops: CDR1 MNHEY, CDR2 SMNVEV (reference sequence). This CDR3 is 14 amino acids long. The germline V and J ends were trimmed by 3 bases and 1 base, with 9 bases remaining between them. The CDR3 sequence: CASSFQDKNTEAFF. The CDR3 nucleotides are TGTGCCAGCAGTTTCCAAGACAAGAACACTGAAGCTTTCTTT.

The gene calls are TRBV27 and TRBJ2-7; 7 bases are shared with TRBD2. With V trimmed by 4 bases and J by 6 bases, 9 bases remained unmatched. Per germline, CDR1 MNHEY and CDR2 SMNVEV (reference sequence). The CDR3 extends over 14 amino acids. The CDR3 bases are TGTGCCAGCAGTTACGGCGGGAGATCCCGCGAGCAGTACTTC. Amino acid sequence: CASSYGGRSREQYF.

V and J are TRBV9 and TRBJ2-7, with D possibly being TRBD2 (6 bases). The CDR3 extends over 15 amino acids. Germline-derived CDR1 and CDR2 are SGDLS and YYNGEE. V shed 0 bases and J shed 3 bases, with 13 bases lying between them. CDR3 loop: CASSVEGTGDYEQYF. CDR3 nucleotide sequence: TGTGCCAGCAGCGTAGAGGGGACGGGAGACTACGAGCAGTACTTC.

V is TRBV18 and J is TRBJ2-7; 7 bases are shared with TRBD1. Germline-derived CDR1 and CDR2 are KGHSH and LQKENI. CDR3 length: 13 residues. The junction had 9 bases not matched to a gene; V was cut back by 6 bases and J by 7 bases. The CDR3 spells CASSQDRAGEQYF. The CDR3 bases are TGTGCCAGCTCTCAAGACAGGGCGGGTGAGCAGTACTTC.

The CDR3 loop reads CASSPFRQGSYEQYF. For the CDR3, the DNA is TGCGCCAGCAGCCCATTCCGACAGGGATCCTACGAGCAGTACTTC. The chain carries TRBV4-3 and TRBJ2-7; 7 bases align to TRBD1. V shed 4 bases and J 1 base; nucleotides not matched to a gene: 7. This CDR3 region has 15 residues. Germline-derived CDR1 and CDR2 are LGHNA and YSLEER.

The chain links TRBV6-5 to TRBJ1-3; D unclear. Germline loops: CDR1 MNHEY, CDR2 SVGAGI. Trimming pared 4 bases from V and 8 bases from J, leaving 12 bases between. This CDR3 is 13 amino acids long. CDR3 in DNA: TGTGCCAGCAGTTCCTTAGCTGTGGACACCATATATTTT. It specifies CASSSLAVDTIYF.